The TCR beta chain under discussion was sequenced for a study of post-analysis software for immune sequencing data. Study as a whole: Included courses were relapsing-remitting and secondary progressive multiple sclerosis; progressive-relapsing multiple sclerosis was also included.

Notes on the study in general: Among several TRBV segments more frequent in patients than controls were TRBV5-6, TRBV5-1 and TRBV20-1. Normalized Chao1 diversity in multiple sclerosis patients fell significantly below that of controls. Same-batch samples co-clustered strongly by F measure.

Unique-molecular-identifier-tagged TCR beta cDNA libraries were used. The authors obtained roughly 500,000 cDNA molecules from roughly 1.1 to 9.2 million T cells. TCRdb redid the calling of the PCR reads with MiXCR, one entry per CDR3 protein. The sample has approximately 630,000 distinct CDR3 sequences, more than 50% seen once. This CDR3 has 14 residues. Germline V CDR1 and CDR2: LNHNV, YYDKDF (reference sequence). As for this clonotype: As yet, its antigen is unknown.

This receptor was identified in a girl aged 2-10 years with multiple sclerosis. The chain recombines TRBV15 with TRBJ2-7; either TRBD1 or TRBD2 may fit D (5 bases each). The J call is uncertain, as TRBJ2-5 better fits the DNA end. Source material: blood. The CDR3 sequence: CATSRTGGGETQYF. The CDR3 DNA sequence: TGTGCCACCAGCAGAACAGGTGGAGGAGAGACCCAGTACTTC.